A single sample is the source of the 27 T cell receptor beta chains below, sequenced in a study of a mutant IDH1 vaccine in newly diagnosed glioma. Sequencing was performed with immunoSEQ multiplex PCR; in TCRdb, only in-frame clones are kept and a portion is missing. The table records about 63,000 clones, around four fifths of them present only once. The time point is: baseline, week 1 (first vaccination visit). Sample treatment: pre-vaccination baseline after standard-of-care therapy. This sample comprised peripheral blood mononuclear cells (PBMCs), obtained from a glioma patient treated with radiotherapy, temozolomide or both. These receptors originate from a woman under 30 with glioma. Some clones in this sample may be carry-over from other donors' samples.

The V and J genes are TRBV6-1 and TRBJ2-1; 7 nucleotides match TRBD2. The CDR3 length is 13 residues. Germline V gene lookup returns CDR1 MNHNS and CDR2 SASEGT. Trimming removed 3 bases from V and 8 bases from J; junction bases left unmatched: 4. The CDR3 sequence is CASSDVGGDEQFF. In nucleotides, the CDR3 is TGTGCCAGCAGTGATGTTGGGGGGGATGAGCAGTTCTTC.

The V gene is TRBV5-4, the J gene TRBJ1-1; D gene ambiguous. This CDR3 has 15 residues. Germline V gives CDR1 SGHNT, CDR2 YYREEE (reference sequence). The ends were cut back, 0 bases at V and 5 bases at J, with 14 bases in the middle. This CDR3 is CASSLAGSMGTEAFF. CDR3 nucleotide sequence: TGTGCCAGCAGCTTGGCCGGGTCCATGGGGACTGAAGCTTTCTTT.

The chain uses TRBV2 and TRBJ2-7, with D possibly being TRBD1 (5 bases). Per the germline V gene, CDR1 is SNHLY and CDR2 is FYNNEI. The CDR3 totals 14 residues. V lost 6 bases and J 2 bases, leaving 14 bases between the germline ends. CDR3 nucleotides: TGTGCCAGCAGACTAATAGGGGCCCCCTACGAGCAGTACTTC. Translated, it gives CASRLIGAPYEQYF.

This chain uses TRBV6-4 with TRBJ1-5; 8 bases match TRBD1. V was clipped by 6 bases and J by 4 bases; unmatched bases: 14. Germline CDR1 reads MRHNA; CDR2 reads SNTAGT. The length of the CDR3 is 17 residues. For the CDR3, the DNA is TGTGCCAGCAGCCCTTTTCTGGGGACAGGACTAAATCAGCCCCAGCATTTT. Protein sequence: CASSPFLGTGLNQPQHF.

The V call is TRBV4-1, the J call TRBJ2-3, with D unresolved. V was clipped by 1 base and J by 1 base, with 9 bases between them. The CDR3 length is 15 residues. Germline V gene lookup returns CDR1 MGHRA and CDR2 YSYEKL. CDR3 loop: CASSQVSGGTDTQYF. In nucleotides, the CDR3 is TGCGCCAGCAGCCAAGTGTCAGGTGGCACAGATACGCAGTATTTT.

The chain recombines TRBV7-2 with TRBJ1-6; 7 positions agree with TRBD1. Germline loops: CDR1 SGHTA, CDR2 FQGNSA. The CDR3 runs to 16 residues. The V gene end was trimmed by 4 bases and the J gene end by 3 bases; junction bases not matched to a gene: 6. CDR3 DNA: TGTGCCAGCAGCTCCTCGAGGACAGGCTATAATTCACCCCTCCACTTT. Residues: CASSSSRTGYNSPLHF. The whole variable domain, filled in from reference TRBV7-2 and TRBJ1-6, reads GAGVSQSPSNKVTEKGKDVELRCDPISGHTALYWYRQSLGQGLEFLIYFQGNSAPDKSGLPSDRFSAERTGGSVSTLTIQRTQQEDSAVYLCASSSSRTGYNSPLHFGNGTRLTVT.

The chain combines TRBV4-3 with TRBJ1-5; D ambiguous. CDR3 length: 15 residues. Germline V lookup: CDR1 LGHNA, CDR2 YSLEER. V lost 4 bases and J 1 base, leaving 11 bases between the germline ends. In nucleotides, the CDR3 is TGCGCCAGCAGCCTTGGAGGGCTCAGCAATCAGCCCCAGCATTTT. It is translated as CASSLGGLSNQPQHF.

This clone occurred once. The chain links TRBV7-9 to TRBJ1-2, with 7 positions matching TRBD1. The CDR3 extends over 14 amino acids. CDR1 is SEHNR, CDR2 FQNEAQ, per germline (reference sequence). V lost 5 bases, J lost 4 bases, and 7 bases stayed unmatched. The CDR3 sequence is CASSGWDRAYGYTF. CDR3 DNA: TGTGCCAGCAGCGGATGGGACAGAGCCTATGGCTACACCTTC.

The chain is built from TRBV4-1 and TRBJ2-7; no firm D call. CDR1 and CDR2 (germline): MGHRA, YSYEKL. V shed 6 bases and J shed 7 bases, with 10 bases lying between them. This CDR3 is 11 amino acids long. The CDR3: CASRGVGEQYF. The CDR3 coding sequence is TGCGCCAGCAGAGGTGTCGGGGAGCAGTACTTC.

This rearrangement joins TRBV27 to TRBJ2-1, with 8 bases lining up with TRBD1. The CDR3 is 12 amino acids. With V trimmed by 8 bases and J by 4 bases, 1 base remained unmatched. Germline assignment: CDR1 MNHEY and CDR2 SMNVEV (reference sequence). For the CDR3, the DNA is TGTGCCAGCGGACAGGGATACAATGAGCAGTTCTTC. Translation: CASGQGYNEQFF.

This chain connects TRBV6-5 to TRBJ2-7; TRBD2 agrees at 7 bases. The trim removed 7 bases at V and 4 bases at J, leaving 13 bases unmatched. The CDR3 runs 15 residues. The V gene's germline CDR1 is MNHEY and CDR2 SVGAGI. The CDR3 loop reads CASKASGGISYEQYF. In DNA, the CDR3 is TGTGCCAGCAAGGCTAGCGGCGGGATCTCATACGAGCAGTACTTC.

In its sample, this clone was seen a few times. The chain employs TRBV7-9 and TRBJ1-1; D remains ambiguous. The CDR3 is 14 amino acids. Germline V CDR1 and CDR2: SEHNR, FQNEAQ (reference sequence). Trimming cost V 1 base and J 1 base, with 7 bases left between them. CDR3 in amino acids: CASSLGAGNTEAFF. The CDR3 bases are TGTGCCAGCAGCTTAGGTGCAGGGAACACTGAAGCTTTCTTT.

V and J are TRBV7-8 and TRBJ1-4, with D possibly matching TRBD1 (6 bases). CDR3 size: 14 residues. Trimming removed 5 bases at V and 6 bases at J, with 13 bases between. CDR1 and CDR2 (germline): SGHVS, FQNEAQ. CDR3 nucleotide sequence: TGTGCCAGCAGCCGGGGGCTAGGAGATGAAAAACTGTTTTTT. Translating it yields CASSRGLGDEKLFF.

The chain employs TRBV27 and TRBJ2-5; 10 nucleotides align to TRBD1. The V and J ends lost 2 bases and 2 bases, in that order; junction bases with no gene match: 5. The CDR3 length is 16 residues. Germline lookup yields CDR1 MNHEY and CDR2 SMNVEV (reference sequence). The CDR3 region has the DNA TGTGCCAGCAGTTTAACTAGGACAGGGGGTCAAGAGACCCAGTACTTC. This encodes CASSLTRTGGQETQYF.

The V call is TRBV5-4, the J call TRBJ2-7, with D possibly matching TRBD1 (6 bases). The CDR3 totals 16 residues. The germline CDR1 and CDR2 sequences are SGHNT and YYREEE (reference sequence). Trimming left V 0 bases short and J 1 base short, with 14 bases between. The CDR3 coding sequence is TGTGCCAGCAGCTTGGGAGGACAGCGAAGTTCCTACGAGCAGTACTTC. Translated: CASSLGGQRSSYEQYF.

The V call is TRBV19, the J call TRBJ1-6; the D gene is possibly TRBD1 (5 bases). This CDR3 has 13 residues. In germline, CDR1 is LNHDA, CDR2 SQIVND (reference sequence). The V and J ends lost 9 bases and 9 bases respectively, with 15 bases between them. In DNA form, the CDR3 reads TGTGCCAGCTGGCAGGGCAGAGGTTCACCCCTCCACTTT. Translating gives CASWQGRGSPLHF.

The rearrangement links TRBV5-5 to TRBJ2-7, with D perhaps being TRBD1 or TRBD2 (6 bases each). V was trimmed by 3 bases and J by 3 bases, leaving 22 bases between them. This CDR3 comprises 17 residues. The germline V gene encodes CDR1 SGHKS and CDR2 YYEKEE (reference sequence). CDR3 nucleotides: TGTGCCAGCAGCTCTTCCTATCCGGGACGGGGGCACTACGAGCAGTACTTC. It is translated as CASSSSYPGRGHYEQYF.

CDR3 sequence reads: CAWSEGGEKLFF. CDR3 bases: TGTGCCTGGAGTGAAGGGGGGGAAAAACTGTTTTTT. The chain recombines TRBV30 with TRBJ1-4; maybe TRBD1 (6 bases). Germline lookup yields CDR1 GTSNPN and CDR2 SVGIG (reference sequence). The CDR3 consists of 12 residues. V was shortened by 1 base and J by 8 bases, with 8 bases between the two germline ends.

The CDR3 coding sequence is TGTGCCAGCCATAGGGTTGAGGAAGATGGCTACACCTTC. Translation: CASHRVEEDGYTF. The chain uses TRBV19 and TRBJ1-2, with D unresolved. CDR1 LNHDA and CDR2 SQIVND come from the germline V gene (reference sequence). This CDR3 has 13 residues. V lost 9 bases and J lost 6, with 17 bases in between. The entire variable domain, with the rest obtained from reference TRBV19 and TRBJ1-2, is as follows: DGGITQSPKYLFRKEGQNVTLSCEQNLNHDAMYWYRQDPGQGLRLIYYSQIVNDFQKGDIAEGYSVSREKKESFPLTVTSAQKNPTAFYLCASHRVEEDGYTFGSGTRLTVV.

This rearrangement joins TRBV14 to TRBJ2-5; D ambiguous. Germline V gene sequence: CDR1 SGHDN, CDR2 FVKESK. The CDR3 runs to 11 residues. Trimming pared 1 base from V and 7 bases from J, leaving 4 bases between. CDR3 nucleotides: TGTGCCAGCAGCCAAGGTGGGACCCAGTACTTC. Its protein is CASSQGGTQYF.

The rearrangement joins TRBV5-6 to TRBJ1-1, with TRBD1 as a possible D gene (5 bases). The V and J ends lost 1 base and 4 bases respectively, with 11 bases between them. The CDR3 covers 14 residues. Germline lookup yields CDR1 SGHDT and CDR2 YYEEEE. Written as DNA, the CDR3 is TGTGCCAGCAGCTTGATAGGGGCGCCCACTGAAGCTTTCTTT. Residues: CASSLIGAPTEAFF.

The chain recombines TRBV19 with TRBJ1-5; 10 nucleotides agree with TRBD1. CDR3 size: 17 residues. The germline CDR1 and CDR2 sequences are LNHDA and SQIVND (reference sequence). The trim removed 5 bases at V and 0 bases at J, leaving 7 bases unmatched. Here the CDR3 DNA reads TGTGCCAGTAGTGCCCGGGACAGGGGCGATAGCAATCAGCCCCAGCATTTT. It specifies CASSARDRGDSNQPQHF.

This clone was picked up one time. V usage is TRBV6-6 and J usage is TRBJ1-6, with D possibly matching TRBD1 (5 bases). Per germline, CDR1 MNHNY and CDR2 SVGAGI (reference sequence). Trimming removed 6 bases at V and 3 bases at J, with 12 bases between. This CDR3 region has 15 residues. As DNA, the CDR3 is TGTGCCAGCAGACGGGGGTTCGGCTATAATTCACCCCTCCACTTT. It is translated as CASRRGFGYNSPLHF.

The CDR3 bases are TGCGCCAGCCGACAGGTATCTAATGAAAAACTGTTTTTT. This gives the protein CASRQVSNEKLFF. The chain joins TRBV5-1 to TRBJ1-4, with a weak D call TRBD1 (6 bases). In germline, CDR1 is SGHRS, CDR2 YFSETQ. V was cut by 7 bases and J by 3 bases, with 10 bases left in between. The CDR3 spans 13 residues.

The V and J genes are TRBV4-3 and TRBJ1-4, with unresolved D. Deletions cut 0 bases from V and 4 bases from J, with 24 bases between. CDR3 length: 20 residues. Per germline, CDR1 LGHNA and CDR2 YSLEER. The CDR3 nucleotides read TGCGCCAGCAGCCAAGATCTATTTAGGGAAACCCAACTAGGTAATGAAAAACTGTTTTTT. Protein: CASSQDLFRETQLGNEKLFF.

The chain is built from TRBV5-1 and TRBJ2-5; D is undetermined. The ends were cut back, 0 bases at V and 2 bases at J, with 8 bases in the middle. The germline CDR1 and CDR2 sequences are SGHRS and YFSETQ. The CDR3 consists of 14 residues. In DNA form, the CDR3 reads TGCGCCAGCAGCTTGGGGACGGGTCAAGAGACCCAGTACTTC. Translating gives CASSLGTGQETQYF.

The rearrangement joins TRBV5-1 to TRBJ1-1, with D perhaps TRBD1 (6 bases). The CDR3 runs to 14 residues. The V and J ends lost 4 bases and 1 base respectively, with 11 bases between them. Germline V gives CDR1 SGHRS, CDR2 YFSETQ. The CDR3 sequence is CASSGGQRNTEAFF. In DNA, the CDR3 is TGCGCCAGCAGCGGCGGACAGCGGAACACTGAAGCTTTCTTT.